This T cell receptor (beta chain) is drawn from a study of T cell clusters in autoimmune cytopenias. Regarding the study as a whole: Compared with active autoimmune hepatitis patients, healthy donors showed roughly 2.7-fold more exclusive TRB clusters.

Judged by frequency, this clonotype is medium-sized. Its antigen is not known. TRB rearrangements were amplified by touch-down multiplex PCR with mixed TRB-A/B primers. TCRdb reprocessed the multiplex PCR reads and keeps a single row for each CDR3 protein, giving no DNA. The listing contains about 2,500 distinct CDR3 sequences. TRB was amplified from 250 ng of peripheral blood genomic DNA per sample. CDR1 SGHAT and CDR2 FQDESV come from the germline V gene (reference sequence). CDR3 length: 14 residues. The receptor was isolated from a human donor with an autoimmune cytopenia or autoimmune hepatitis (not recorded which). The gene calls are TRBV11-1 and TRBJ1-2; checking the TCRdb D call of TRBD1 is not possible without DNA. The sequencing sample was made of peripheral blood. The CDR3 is CASSNRDRLYGYTF.